The 30 T cell receptor beta chains below come from one sample, sequenced in a study of T-cell memory formation after mild COVID-19. TCRdb reprocessed the 5' RACE reads via MiXCR and lists one record per CDR3 protein. Of about 390,000 distinct CDR3 sequences listed, 16% are singletons. The sequenced material came from PBMCs or a T cell subset sorted from them (not recorded which). These receptors were obtained from a man between 18 and 29 years old who had mild COVID-19 (a few samples of this study predate the infection). Cell type and time point are not known.

This clonotype was found a few times. The V and J genes are TRBV5-1 and TRBJ2-3, with 11 bases fitting TRBD1. This CDR3 has 16 residues. Germline trimming cut 4 bases from V and 4 bases from J; bases unmatched to any gene: 8. The germline gives CDR1 SGHRS, CDR2 YFSETQ. CDR3 sequence (DNA): TGCGCCAGCAGCCCCCCCGGACAGGGGGCATCAGATACGCAGTATTTT. Its translation: CASSPPGQGASDTQYF.

The V call is TRBV7-2, the J call TRBJ2-2, with D maybe TRBD1 (5 bases). Per the germline V gene, CDR1 is SGHTA and CDR2 is FQGNSA. Between the trimmed V and J ends, which lost 5 bases and 0 bases, there was a span of 10 bases. The CDR3 spans 15 residues. The CDR3: CASSRKTANTGELFF. CDR3 coding DNA: TGTGCCAGCAGCCGAAAGACAGCGAACACCGGGGAGCTGTTTTTT.

This clonotype was detected only a few times. The chain has TRBV20-1 and TRBJ2-3, with D unclear. The CDR3 length is 15 residues. V was cut by 6 bases and J by 6 bases, with 22 bases left in between. Germline lookup yields CDR1 DFQATT and CDR2 SNEGSKA (reference sequence). Here the CDR3 DNA reads TGCAGTGCCCAGCGAGCGTTAGGAACCAGGGATACGCAGTATTTT. It translates to CSAQRALGTRDTQYF.

At least ten counts were recorded for this clonotype. Here the CDR3 reads CASSRATPTDTQYF. The CDR3 nucleotides are TGTGCCAGCAGCCGGGCGACCCCCACAGATACGCAGTATTTT. The chain is built from TRBV7-2 and TRBJ2-3; D unclear. The CDR3 covers 14 residues. Germline V CDR1 and CDR2: SGHTA, FQGNSA. V gave up 5 bases and J gave up 2 bases, with 11 bases separating them.

This clonotype appeared many times. This rearrangement joins TRBV7-6 to TRBJ1-2; no reliable D call. V lost 5 bases to trimming and J lost 4 bases, with 14 bases between them. Germline V gene data show CDR1 as SGHVS and CDR2 as FNYEAQ. This CDR3 spans 14 amino acids. The CDR3 bases are TGTGCCAGCAGCGTGGACGGGAGCCTCTATGGCTACACCTTC. Translating gives CASSVDGSLYGYTF.

This clonotype was counted a few times. The V call is TRBV15, the J call TRBJ2-5; tentative D call: TRBD2 (6 bases). V lost 3 bases and J lost 5, with 19 bases in between. Germline V lookup: CDR1 LNHNV, CDR2 YYDKDF (reference sequence). The CDR3 sequence is 16 residues long. The CDR3 bases are TGTGCCACCAGCAGGGACCCGGGCGGGACCTGGGAGACCCAGTACTTC. It translates to CATSRDPGGTWETQYF.

This clonotype was detected only a few times. This sequence joins TRBV6-1 and TRBJ1-1; D unresolved. Looked up from germline, CDR1 is MNHNS and CDR2 is SASEGT. Trimming stripped 11 bases from V and 1 base from J, with 8 bases between. This CDR3 contains 11 residues. The CDR3 sequence: CAGRRNTEAFF. CDR3 nucleotide sequence: TGTGCCGGACGCAGGAACACTGAAGCTTTCTTT.

This clonotype was picked up many times. The gene calls are TRBV12-3 or TRBV12-4 and TRBJ1-1; D perhaps matches TRBD1 (6 bases). V shed 4 bases and J shed 11 bases, with 11 bases lying between them. This CDR3 has 11 residues. The CDR3 DNA follows: TGTGCCAGCAGTTCTAGGGGGTGGGCTTTCTTT. This codes for CASSSRGWAFF.

This clonotype came up a few times. The genes are TRBV6-1 and TRBJ2-7; 8 bases are shared with TRBD2. CDR3 length equals 14 residues. J lost 3 bases, V lost 6 bases, and 7 bases had no gene match. Germline CDR1 MNHNS, CDR2 SASEGT. For the CDR3, the DNA is TGTGCCAGCAGCCGCGGGGGGATCGGCTACGAGCAGTACGTC. Translated: CASSRGGIGYEQYV.

A few counts support this clonotype. V gene TRBV21-1 combines with J gene TRBJ2-2; TRBD1, as called in the table, went unchecked against the DNA. TRBV21-1 counts as a pseudogene. This CDR3 contains 13 residues. CDR3 DNA sequence: TGTGCCGCGCCAGGATCCCCGCCCGGGGAGCTGTTTTTT. Protein: CAAPGSPPGELFF.

This chain uses TRBV5-1 with TRBJ1-1; TRBD1 is a possible D gene (5 bases). Germline CDR1 and CDR2: SGHRS and YFSETQ. This CDR3 spans 14 amino acids. V lost 2 bases, J lost 3 bases, and 11 bases lay in between. This chain's CDR3 is CASSFQGSDTEAFF. CDR3 sequence (DNA): TGCGCCAGCAGCTTTCAGGGATCAGACACTGAAGCTTTCTTT. The full variable domain, in which reference TRBV5-1 and TRBJ1-1 provide the parts outside the CDR3, is KAGVTQTPRYLIKTRGQQVTLSCSPISGHRSVSWYQQTPGQGLQFLFEYFSETQRNKGNFPGRFSGRQFSNSRSEMNVSTLELGDSALYLCASSFQGSDTEAFFGQGTRLTVV.

This clonotype was seen a handful of times. This chain links TRBV4-2 with TRBJ2-2; no reliable D call. The CDR3 is made up of 15 amino acids. The germline V gene has CDR1 LGHNA and CDR2 YNFKEQ. Trimming cost V 0 bases and J 8 bases, with 13 bases left between them. Written as DNA, the CDR3 is TGTGCCAGCAGCCAAGAGCCCCACGATAGAGGGGAGCTGTTTTTT. Residues: CASSQEPHDRGELFF.

This clonotype was counted between two and nine times. The rearrangement joins TRBV10-1 to TRBJ1-2; D might be TRBD1 (5 bases). Looked up from germline, CDR1 is WNHNN and CDR2 is SYGVQD (reference sequence). V was clipped by 2 bases and J by 2 bases, with 6 bases between them. The CDR3 runs 13 residues. The CDR3 is CASSERQNYGYTF. Here the CDR3 DNA reads TGCGCCAGCAGTGAGCGACAGAACTATGGCTACACCTTC.

This clonotype has more than one count but fewer than ten. This chain links TRBV29-1 with TRBJ2-3; 11 nucleotides agree with TRBD1. Germline V lookup: CDR1 SQVTM, CDR2 ANQGSEA. V was pared by 6 bases and J by 4 bases, with 3 bases of the junction left unmatched. The CDR3 is 13 residues long. The CDR3 spells CSVGDRGSDTQYF. The CDR3 DNA reads TGCAGCGTGGGGGACAGGGGGTCAGATACGCAGTATTTT.

This chain joins TRBV2 and TRBJ1-2; TRBD1 matches at 8 bases. V lost 0 bases to trimming and J lost 10 bases; unmatched junction nucleotides: 10. The length of the CDR3 is 15 residues. Germline V gene data show CDR1 as SNHLY and CDR2 as FYNNEI. CDR3 in amino acids: CASSEAGGQAGYYTF. CDR3 DNA sequence: TGTGCCAGCAGTGAAGCGGGGGGACAGGCTGGATACTACACCTTC. Full variable domain (remainder filled in from reference TRBV2 and TRBJ1-2): EPEVTQTPSHQVTQMGQEVILRCVPISNHLYFYWYRQILGQKVEFLVSFYNNEISEKSEIFDDQFSVERPDGSNFTLKIRSTKLEDSAMYFCASSEAGGQAGYYTFGSGTRLTVV.

This clonotype was recorded a few times. V and J are TRBV28 and TRBJ1-2, with 9 bases aligning to TRBD1. From germline, CDR1 is MDHEN and CDR2 SYDVKM. This CDR3 is 18 amino acids long. Trimming removed 1 base from V and 7 bases from J; junction bases left unmatched: 16. The CDR3 DNA follows: TGTGCCAGCAGTTTATTCCGGGACAGGGCCGGACGAGAGAGTGGCTACACCTTC. Protein sequence: CASSLFRDRAGRESGYTF.

The genes are TRBV29-1 and TRBJ1-1; 7 bases are a match to TRBD1. The germline gives CDR1 SQVTM, CDR2 ANQGSEA. V shed 5 bases, J shed 1 base, and the junction held 4 bases outside the gene matches. The CDR3 is made up of 13 amino acids. CDR3 nucleotide sequence: TGCAGCGTTCGAGGGACAGCGAACACTGAAGCTTTCTTT. It is translated as CSVRGTANTEAFF.

In its sample, this clonotype was seen many times. CDR3 DNA: TGTGCCAGCAGCTTTAGGTCCGGTTTGGGGGCGAACACCGGGGAGCTGTTTTTT. As protein: CASSFRSGLGANTGELFF. V gene TRBV5-6 combines with J gene TRBJ2-2; tentatively, D is TRBD1 or TRBD2 (5 bases each). The CDR3 has 18 amino acids. Trimming took off 2 bases at V and 0 bases at J, with 17 bases between the two ends. Germline CDR1 reads SGHDT; CDR2 reads YYEEEE.

The J gene is TRBJ1-3, the V gene TRBV4-2; D is undetermined. Germline loops: CDR1 LGHNA, CDR2 YNFKEQ. V dropped 0 bases and J dropped 0 bases, with 12 bases sitting between them. The CDR3 totals 17 residues. The CDR3 loop is CASSQDRPGRSGNTIYF. The CDR3 nucleotides are TGTGCCAGCAGCCAAGATAGGCCAGGCCGCTCTGGAAACACCATATATTTT.

The DNA for the CDR3 is TGTGCCAGCAGCCCCGCCGGGGGGGTACACGGGGAGCTGTTTTTT. It specifies CASSPAGGVHGELFF. The chain links TRBV4-2 to TRBJ2-2, with 8 bases matching TRBD2. The CDR3 totals 15 residues. The V segment lost 4 bases and the J segment 7 bases; nucleotides outside the gene matches: 8. Germline V gives CDR1 LGHNA, CDR2 YNFKEQ.

Relative to its sample, this clonotype is medium-sized. The rearrangement uses TRBV7-2 and TRBJ2-5; D unclear. CDR1 SGHTA and CDR2 FQGNSA come from the germline V gene. The CDR3 sequence is 11 residues long. The V end was cut by 4 bases, the J end by 2 bases, with 2 bases between. The CDR3 DNA follows: TGTGCCAGCAGCTCACAAGAGACCCAGTACTTC. Translation: CASSSQETQYF.

This clonotype was observed a handful of times. This sequence joins TRBV7-8 and TRBJ2-3, with TRBD2 matching over 10 bases. Germline V gives CDR1 SGHVS, CDR2 FQNEAQ. The CDR3 covers 16 residues. V was clipped by 2 bases and J by 2 bases; unmatched bases: 4. In DNA, the CDR3 is TGTGCCAGCAGCTTACGGACTAGCGGCTTCACAGATACGCAGTATTTT. Translated, it gives CASSLRTSGFTDTQYF. Drawing the rest from reference TRBV7-8 and TRBJ2-3, the complete variable domain is GAGVSQSPRYKVAKRGQDVALRCDPISGHVSLFWYQQALGQGPEFLTYFQNEAQLDKSGLPSDRFFAERPEGSVSTLKIQRTQQEDSAVYLCASSLRTSGFTDTQYFGPGTRLTVL.

The rearrangement links TRBV9 to TRBJ1-4; D remains unclear. This CDR3 is built from 15 residues. V lost 3 bases and J 0 bases, leaving 9 bases between the germline ends. Germline-derived CDR1 and CDR2 are SGDLS and YYNGEE. CDR3 sequence reads: CASSATYTTNEKLFF. The CDR3 DNA sequence: TGTGCCAGCAGCGCGACATATACAACTAATGAAAAACTGTTTTTT.

On this clonotype itself: The conserved final phenylalanine or tryptophan is absent from the CDR3, which likely points to a read error. The chain recombines TRBV20-1 with TRBJ1-3; TRBD1 aligns across 7 bases. J was trimmed by 0 bases and V by 5 bases; bases with no gene match: 4. Germline CDR1 reads DFQATT; CDR2 reads SNEGSKA (reference sequence). The CDR3 runs 14 residues. The CDR3 sequence: CSASRTGSGNTIYL. The CDR3 region has the DNA TGCAGTGCTTCGCGGACAGGCTCTGGAAACACCATATATCTT.

The V and J genes are TRBV6-2 or TRBV6-3 and TRBJ1-1; D gene unclear. The CDR3 is 15 amino acids. V lost 2 bases and J 1 base, leaving 11 bases between the germline ends. Per the germline V gene, CDR1 is MNHEY and CDR2 is SVGEGT. For the CDR3, the DNA is TGTGCCAGCAGTTACCTAGGACGGAGGAACACTGAAGCTTTCTTT. This codes for CASSYLGRRNTEAFF.

The sample holds a few counts of this clonotype. The chain uses TRBV20-1 and TRBJ2-5, with TRBD2 as a possible D gene (5 bases). The ends were cut back, 0 bases at V and 5 bases at J, with 16 bases in the middle. This CDR3 spans 15 amino acids. The germline V gene has CDR1 DFQATT and CDR2 SNEGSKA (reference sequence). The chain's CDR3 is CSARDPAGWRETQYF. The DNA of the CDR3 is TGCAGTGCTAGAGATCCCGCCGGATGGAGGGAGACCCAGTACTTC.

This chain connects TRBV7-2 to TRBJ2-1; D possibly uses TRBD1 or TRBD2 (6 bases each). V shed 6 bases and J shed 5 bases, with 29 bases lying between them. This CDR3 is 19 amino acids long. The germline gives CDR1 SGHTA, CDR2 FQGNSA. In DNA form, the CDR3 reads TGTGCCAGCAGTGATCTCGCCGTGTCACGAGGGGGGTGGGACAATGAGCAGTTCTTC. It encodes CASSDLAVSRGGWDNEQFF.

This clonotype was picked up many times. Germline is not matched at one junction end, which may reflect a read error. V is TRBV5-1 and J is TRBJ2-2; the D is unclear. Per the germline V gene, CDR1 is SGHRS and CDR2 is YFSETQ. CDR3 length equals 16 residues. CDR3 region: CASTLGSLATTGELFF. The CDR3, as DNA: TGCGCCAGCACCTTGGGATCCTTAGCAACCACCGGGGAGCTGTTTTTT.

The chain has TRBV18 and TRBJ1-5, with D perhaps matching TRBD1 (6 bases). Per germline, CDR1 KGHSH and CDR2 LQKENI. The CDR3 is 13 residues long. The V end lost 3 bases, the J end lost 5 bases, and 8 bases lay between the germline ends. The CDR3 nucleotides read TGTGCCAGCTCACCCAACAGGGATCAGCCCCAGCATTTT. Translation gives CASSPNRDQPQHF.

This chain uses TRBV6-2 or TRBV6-3 with TRBJ2-5, with D perhaps matching TRBD2 (7 bases). The CDR3 length is 15 residues. V was pared by 7 bases and J by 0 bases, with 15 bases between. Germline CDR1 reads MNHEY; CDR2 reads SVGEGT. For the CDR3, the DNA is TGTGCCAGCATTCCTGGCGGGGGCGACCAAGAGACCCAGTACTTC. As protein: CASIPGGGDQETQYF.